A selection of T cell receptor beta chains follows, all from one sample in a study of human T cells and chemical hapten exposure. TCRdb analysed the RACE reads with MiXCR anew, one entry per CDR3 protein. This sample has 30,000 to 40,000 distinct CDR3 sequences, with around 6.8% found just once. The sample was whole blood, taken in connection with sensitization to the hapten diphenylcyclopropenone (DPC). These receptors all come from a woman aged 30 to 39 with alopecia areata. Some clones in this sample may be carry-over from other donors' samples. Each CDR3 is given without its conserved first and last residue.

V: TRBV4-2
J: TRBJ1-1
length: 14
CDR3: ASSQVGTDISTEAF

V: TRBV25-1
J: TRBJ2-3
length: 12
CDR3: ASSATTLPDTQY

V: TRBV24-1
J: TRBJ2-3
length: 18
CDR3: ATSDTGTGFMGPSTDTQY

V: TRBV7-8
J: TRBJ2-7
length: 9
CDR3: ASSSQTQQY

V: TRBV20-1
J: TRBJ1-6
length: 13
CDR3: SAANRASSNSPLH

V: TRBV27
J: TRBJ2-5
length: 14
CDR3: ASSPHNPANLETQY

V: TRBV9
J: TRBJ2-1
length: 13
CDR3: ASSWGPSSYNEQF

V: TRBV7-9
J: TRBJ1-6
length: 12
CDR3: ASSLVGSYSPLH

V: TRBV7-2
J: TRBJ1-2
length: 11
CDR3: ASSLYTAYGYT

V: TRBV7-2
J: TRBJ2-3
length: 14
CDR3: ASSPWGTTSTDTQY

V: TRBV6-2/TRBV6-3
J: TRBJ2-7
length: 13
CDR3: ASRPGDAGTYEQY

V: TRBV5-1
J: TRBJ1-6
length: 13
CDR3: ASSLVVGNNSPLH

V: TRBV2
J: TRBJ1-5
length: 13
CDR3: ASSDLGAPGQPQH

V: TRBV25-1
J: TRBJ2-7
length: 12
CDR3: ASSAMATGREQY

V: TRBV7-8
J: TRBJ2-4
length: 15
CDR3: ASSLGASGGGKNIQY

V: TRBV6-2/TRBV6-3
J: TRBJ2-1
length: 12
CDR3: ASSYGVFRDEQF

V: TRBV29-1
J: TRBJ2-7
length: 10
CDR3: SAGELAYEQY

V: TRBV2
J: TRBJ2-3
length: 13
CDR3: ASRTGLAVSGTQY

V: TRBV7-8
J: TRBJ1-5
length: 14
CDR3: ASSLATRVSNQPQH

V: TRBV6-2/TRBV6-3
J: TRBJ2-3
length: 10
CDR3: ASSYVANTQY

V: TRBV5-5
J: TRBJ2-5
length: 11
CDR3: ASSPSPGETQY

V: TRBV7-9
J: TRBJ2-1
length: 12
CDR3: AIRLLGVGSEQF

V: TRBV7-2
J: TRBJ1-1
length: 13
CDR3: ASSPPGTGNTEAF

V: TRBV7-2
J: TRBJ1-4
length: 13
CDR3: ASSSGPTTNEKLF

V: TRBV20-1
J: TRBJ1-1
length: 12
CDR3: SAGAKMVGSEAF

V: TRBV29-1
J: TRBJ2-2
length: 12
CDR3: SVSGTANTGELF

V: TRBV28
J: TRBJ2-1
length: 12
CDR3: ASSLVYAPYEQF

V: TRBV5-5
J: TRBJ2-7
length: 14
CDR3: ASSLLMGAYSYEQY

V: TRBV28
J: TRBJ2-7
length: 11
CDR3: ASSLGDAYEQY

V: TRBV20-1
J: TRBJ1-1
length: 10
CDR3: SAEDAYTEAF

V: TRBV7-2
J: TRBJ2-1
length: 20
CDR3: ASSLVPGTGLAGISSYNEQF

V: TRBV20-1
J: TRBJ1-5
length: 14
CDR3: SARDLLGASNQPQH

V: TRBV7-2
J: TRBJ2-3
length: 14
CDR3: ASSLVGGAPGDTQY

V: TRBV4-1
J: TRBJ1-4
length: 12
CDR3: ASAFDRGNEKLF

V: TRBV28
J: TRBJ1-3
length: 14
CDR3: ASSSAGTGGENTIY

V: TRBV29-1
J: TRBJ2-1
length: 12
CDR3: SVDGANSYNEQF

V: TRBV27
J: TRBJ2-1
length: 12
CDR3: ASSPGQGFHEQF

V: TRBV28
J: TRBJ1-2
length: 9
CDR3: ASSLVDRYT

V: TRBV30
J: TRBJ1-2
length: 10
CDR3: ATNPQGHGYT

V: TRBV7-2
J: TRBJ1-5
length: 15
CDR3: ASSPSPTGRSNQPQH

V: TRBV20-1
J: TRBJ2-7
length: 14
CDR3: SAQGEVGASSYEQY

V: TRBV10-3
J: TRBJ2-1
length: 13
CDR3: AISESRGSYNEQF

V: TRBV6-1
J: TRBJ1-2
length: 13
CDR3: ASSNRDRLNYGYT

V: TRBV7-8
J: TRBJ1-5
length: 14
CDR3: ASSSRQGASNQPQH

V: TRBV2
J: TRBJ1-4
length: 15
CDR3: ASSYQAGALVNEKLF

V: TRBV10-3
J: TRBJ2-3
length: 13
CDR3: AISPRAGGEDTQY

V: TRBV29-1
J: TRBJ1-1
length: 13
CDR3: SVERWGAGNTEAF

V: TRBV6-6
J: TRBJ1-5
length: 13
CDR3: ASSYSGGEAQPQH

V: TRBV16
J: TRBJ1-5
length: 13
CDR3: ASSQWGGNNQPQH

V: TRBV12-3/TRBV12-4
J: TRBJ2-3
length: 12
CDR3: ASSPSAGVDTQY

V: TRBV6-2/TRBV6-3
J: TRBJ2-6
length: 15
CDR3: ASSPSLGPSGANVLT

V: TRBV6-2/TRBV6-3
J: TRBJ1-5
length: 13
CDR3: ASTPDRAGNQPQH

V: TRBV28
J: TRBJ1-1
length: 11
CDR3: ASSYDLNTEAF

V: TRBV5-8
J: TRBJ1-2
length: 11
CDR3: ASGIEVRYGYT

V: TRBV18
J: TRBJ2-7
length: 11
CDR3: ASSLGLADEQY

V: TRBV9
J: TRBJ2-7
length: 13
CDR3: ASSVGVAGAYEQY

V: TRBV25-1
J: TRBJ2-7
length: 14
CDR3: ASSGPREGMRIEQY